The 29 T cell receptor beta chains reported below all come from one sample, sequenced in a study of technical replicates of blood from a few donors. Clones were read by immunoSEQ multiplex PCR, and TCRdb kept only the in-frame ones, dropping some. The data hold 55,000 to 80,000 clones, with roughly 90% observed a single time. Sequencing was done on a sample of PBMCs. Receptors were obtained from a human donor in good health. Some clones in this sample may be carry-over from other donors' samples.

V is TRBV29-1 and J is TRBJ2-4; possibly TRBD2 for D (7 bases). The CDR3 contains 15 residues. Germline V gene sequence: CDR1 SQVTM, CDR2 ANQGSEA. Trimming left V 1 base short and J 7 bases short, with 17 bases between. The CDR3 nucleotides are TGCAGCGTTGAAGCGGGGGCTAGCGGTAAGAACATTCAGTACTTC. As protein: CSVEAGASGKNIQYF.

This chain joins TRBV5-8 and TRBJ2-5; D is perhaps TRBD1 (5 bases). The CDR3 contains 14 residues. Germline loops: CDR1 SGHTS, CDR2 YDEGEE. The V end was cut by 1 base, the J end by 2 bases, with 9 bases between. The CDR3 DNA reads as TGTGCCAGCAGCTTGTTGAACAGGCAAGAGACCCAGTACTTC. It specifies CASSLLNRQETQYF.

The chain combines TRBV10-1 with TRBJ2-7; the match to TRBD2 covers 10 bases. With V trimmed by 10 bases and J by 3 bases, 12 bases remained unmatched. The CDR3 is 15 residues long. CDR1 and CDR2 from the germline V gene are WNHNN and SYGVQD (reference sequence). The CDR3: CATQSGTSVHYEQYF. CDR3 nucleotides: TGCGCCACCCAGTCCGGGACTAGCGTACACTACGAGCAGTACTTC.

The V and J genes are TRBV5-1 and TRBJ2-4, with 10 bases identical to TRBD2. This CDR3 region has 14 residues. The ends lost 5 bases at V and 8 bases at J; junction bases unmatched: 7. Germline values: CDR1 SGHRS, CDR2 YFSETQ. CDR3 loop: CASSRTSGGDIQYF. DNA for the CDR3: TGCGCCAGCAGTAGGACTAGCGGAGGAGACATTCAGTACTTC.

In its sample, this clone was seen a few times. The gene calls are TRBV5-1 and TRBJ2-2; D may be TRBD1 (6 bases). The CDR3 covers 12 residues. Trimming stripped 6 bases from V and 6 bases from J, with 9 bases between. The germline CDR1 and CDR2 sequences are SGHRS and YFSETQ. The CDR3 DNA sequence: TGCGCCAGCACCACAGGGCCCGGGGAGCTGTTTTTT. It encodes CASTTGPGELFF. Looking up the rest from reference TRBV5-1 and TRBJ2-2 gives the full variable domain: KAGVTQTPRYLIKTRGQQVTLSCSPISGHRSVSWYQQTPGQGLQFLFEYFSETQRNKGNFPGRFSGRQFSNSRSEMNVSTLELGDSALYLCASTTGPGELFFGEGSRLTVL.

The chain recombines TRBV4-2 with TRBJ2-5; D remains ambiguous. V was trimmed by 1 base and J by 1 base, leaving 7 bases between them. In germline, CDR1 is LGHNA, CDR2 YNFKEQ. The CDR3 is made up of 14 amino acids. CDR3 sequence: CASSQGAVQETQYF. The CDR3 region has the DNA TGTGCCAGCAGCCAAGGGGCAGTCCAAGAGACCCAGTACTTC.

CDR3 region: CASSSLSGGEETQYF. CDR3 nucleotides: TGTGCCAGCAGCTCCCTCAGCGGGGGCGAAGAGACCCAGTACTTC. This chain joins TRBV7-9 and TRBJ2-5, with 8 bases that match TRBD2. Trimming took 4 bases from V and 3 from J; bases not matched to a gene: 7. The germline V gene encodes CDR1 SEHNR and CDR2 FQNEAQ (reference sequence). The CDR3 is 15 residues long.

This chain connects TRBV19 to TRBJ1-5; 12 nucleotides match TRBD1. J was trimmed by 4 bases and V by 6 bases; bases with no gene match: 4. CDR1 and CDR2 (germline): LNHDA, SQIVND (reference sequence). The CDR3 spans 15 residues. CDR3 coding DNA: TGTGCCAGTAGCTGGGACAGGGGGCCTAATCAGCCCCAGCATTTT. Amino acids: CASSWDRGPNQPQHF. The full variable domain, with the rest looked up from reference TRBV19 and TRBJ1-5, is DGGITQSPKYLFRKEGQNVTLSCEQNLNHDAMYWYRQDPGQGLRLIYYSQIVNDFQKGDIAEGYSVSREKKESFPLTVTSAQKNPTAFYLCASSWDRGPNQPQHFGDGTRLSIL.

The CDR3 loop is CASSLEAVGGSGQPQHF. CDR3 DNA: TGCGCCAGCAGCTTGGAGGCCGTCGGGGGGTCGGGTCAGCCCCAGCATTTT. This chain joins TRBV5-1 and TRBJ1-5; TRBD1 might be the D (5 bases). Germline V gives CDR1 SGHRS, CDR2 YFSETQ. V lost 0 bases, J lost 6 bases, and 19 bases lay in between. The CDR3 contains 17 residues.

This sequence joins TRBV5-4 and TRBJ2-3, with 11 bases identical to TRBD2. There are 17 residues in the CDR3. Germline V gene lookup returns CDR1 SGHNT and CDR2 YYREEE (reference sequence). V lost 4 bases, J lost 6 bases, and 13 bases stayed unmatched. The CDR3 sequence: CASSPLLAGAVADTQYF. The CDR3 DNA is TGTGCCAGCAGCCCATTACTAGCGGGAGCGGTTGCCGATACGCAGTATTTT.

The genes are TRBV29-1 and TRBJ1-1, with D unresolved. The V and J ends lost 6 bases and 0 bases respectively, with 11 bases between them. CDR3 length: 13 amino acids. Looked up from germline, CDR1 is SQVTM and CDR2 is ANQGSEA. The CDR3 sequence: CSVTDGVNTEAFF. The CDR3 coding sequence is TGCAGCGTAACCGACGGGGTGAACACTGAAGCTTTCTTT.

This chain connects TRBV6-5 to TRBJ2-1; maybe TRBD1 (5 bases). CDR3 size: 16 residues. The germline V and J ends were trimmed by 0 bases and 7 bases, with 16 bases remaining between them. The V gene's germline CDR1 is MNHEY and CDR2 SVGAGI. CDR3 residues: CASSYSWGRLENEQFF. The CDR3 region has the DNA TGTGCCAGCAGTTACTCGTGGGGCAGGTTGGAAAATGAGCAGTTCTTC.

This rearrangement joins TRBV5-6 to TRBJ2-5; TRBD1 is a possible D gene (5 bases). From germline, CDR1 is SGHDT and CDR2 YYEEEE. V was pared by 2 bases and J by 4 bases, with 12 bases between. CDR3 length equals 14 residues. The CDR3 reads CASSFSGMRETQYF. CDR3 sequence (DNA): TGTGCCAGCAGCTTTTCAGGGATGAGAGAGACCCAGTACTTC.

The chain links TRBV7-6 to TRBJ2-3, with D tentatively TRBD2 (6 bases). V gave up 2 bases and J gave up 4 bases, with 7 bases separating them. Germline CDR1 and CDR2: SGHVS and FNYEAQ. The CDR3 consists of 13 residues. The CDR3 region has the DNA TGTGCCAGCAGCTTATGGGGGGCAGATACGCAGTATTTT. Protein: CASSLWGADTQYF.

The genes are TRBV11-2 and TRBJ2-2; 10 bases are a match to TRBD2. Germline V gene data show CDR1 as SGHAT and CDR2 as FQNNGV. This CDR3 is 15 amino acids long. The ends lost 0 bases at V and 7 bases at J; junction bases unmatched: 2. CDR3 protein: CASSLELAGLGELFF. In DNA, the CDR3 is TGTGCCAGCAGCTTAGAACTAGCGGGACTCGGGGAGCTGTTTTTT.

The chain joins TRBV19 to TRBJ2-7; D not certain. V dropped 1 base and J dropped 2 bases, with 12 bases sitting between them. CDR3 length equals 15 residues. Germline V CDR1 and CDR2: LNHDA, SQIVND (reference sequence). CDR3 nucleotide sequence: TGTGCCAGTAGTATAGGCGGTTATCTTCCCTACGAGCAGTACTTC. As protein: CASSIGGYLPYEQYF.

This clone was observed a few times. The chain recombines TRBV4-3 with TRBJ2-7; TRBD1 aligns across 10 bases. The CDR3 extends over 15 amino acids. The J segment lost 7 bases and the V segment lost 0 bases, leaving 6 bases of the junction unmatched. CDR1 and CDR2 (germline): LGHNA, YSLEER. The chain's CDR3 is CASSQDRGQGWEQYF. The CDR3 DNA is TGCGCCAGCAGCCAAGATCGGGGACAGGGGTGGGAGCAGTACTTC.

This chain links TRBV11-2 with TRBJ2-5; 12 bases match TRBD2. J gave up 5 bases and V 1 base, and 5 bases lay outside the gene matches. Germline V gene lookup returns CDR1 SGHAT and CDR2 FQNNGV. CDR3 length equals 16 residues. This CDR3 reads CASSLGLAGVGETQYF. The CDR3 nucleotides are TGTGCCAGCAGCTTAGGACTAGCGGGAGTAGGGGAGACCCAGTACTTC.

This chain links TRBV7-9 with TRBJ2-1, with 14 bases aligning to TRBD2. Per germline, CDR1 SEHNR and CDR2 FQNEAQ (reference sequence). Trimming cost V 3 bases and J 0 bases; bases outside gene matches: 7. CDR3 size: 19 residues. The CDR3 is CASSFPRTSGGTSYNEQFF. The DNA of the CDR3 is TGTGCCAGCAGCTTCCCTCGGACTAGCGGGGGGACCTCCTACAATGAGCAGTTCTTC.

There are a few counts of this clone. The V call is TRBV7-9, the J call TRBJ2-5; D possibly corresponds to TRBD2 (5 bases). CDR1 is SEHNR, CDR2 FQNEAQ, per germline (reference sequence). Trimming took off 6 bases at V and 0 bases at J, with 11 bases between the two ends. The CDR3 sequence is 14 residues long. The CDR3 loop is CASSPQRHQETQYF. CDR3 in DNA: TGTGCCAGCAGTCCCCAGCGGCACCAAGAGACCCAGTACTTC. The full variable domain, its missing parts supplied by reference TRBV7-9 and TRBJ2-5, is DTGVSQNPRHKITKRGQNVTFRCDPISEHNRLYWYRQTLGQGPEFLTYFQNEAQLEKSRLLSDRFSAERPKGSFSTLEIQRTEQGDSAMYLCASSPQRHQETQYFGPGTRLLVL.

The chain carries TRBV29-1 and TRBJ2-1, with a possible D match to TRBD1 (6 bases). V was clipped by 3 bases and J by 0 bases, with 15 bases between them. CDR1 is SQVTM, CDR2 ANQGSEA, per germline. The CDR3 contains 16 residues. In DNA form, the CDR3 reads TGCAGCGTTGAGGGACGACAGGTGAGCTCCTACAATGAGCAGTTCTTC. It yields the protein CSVEGRQVSSYNEQFF.

J is TRBJ2-5 and V is TRBV2, with TRBD2 matching over 9 bases. The junction had 3 bases not matched to a gene; V was cut back by 6 bases and J by 4 bases. Germline V lookup: CDR1 SNHLY, CDR2 FYNNEI. There are 13 residues in the CDR3. CDR3 in amino acids: CASSSSGRETQYF. CDR3 bases: TGTGCCAGCAGCAGTAGCGGGAGAGAGACCCAGTACTTC.

V gene TRBV6-6 combines with J gene TRBJ2-1; D is unclear. This CDR3 spans 16 amino acids. V was trimmed by 6 bases and J by 2 bases, leaving 17 bases between them. Germline CDR1 MNHNY, CDR2 SVGAGI (reference sequence). The CDR3 spells CASSSVLGQTYNEQFF. The CDR3 region has the DNA TGTGCCAGCAGCTCAGTTCTGGGCCAGACCTACAATGAGCAGTTCTTC.

The V call is TRBV27, the J call TRBJ2-7, with TRBD2 identical over 10 bases. Germline V CDR1 and CDR2: MNHEY, SMNVEV (reference sequence). J was trimmed by 7 bases and V by 8 bases; bases with no gene match: 11. The CDR3 runs 14 residues. CDR3 region: CASSIIAGGREQYF. The CDR3 DNA is TGTGCCAGCTCGATCATAGCGGGGGGAAGGGAGCAGTACTTC.

The chain employs TRBV4-3 and TRBJ1-6, with D tentatively TRBD1 (5 bases). The V end lost 8 bases, the J end lost 5 bases, and 16 bases lay between the germline ends. Germline CDR1 LGHNA, CDR2 YSLEER. This CDR3 contains 15 residues. The DNA for the CDR3 is TGCGCCAGCCGACAGACGCCTAATAATAATTCACCCCTCCACTTT. It encodes CASRQTPNNNSPLHF.

This chain links TRBV9 with TRBJ2-5; 7 bases are shared with TRBD1. This CDR3 spans 13 amino acids. The germline V gene has CDR1 SGDLS and CDR2 YYNGEE. V lost 2 bases and J lost 3; bases outside the gene matches: 1. CDR3 nucleotide sequence: TGTGCCAGCAGCGTCCAGGGGGAAGAGACCCAGTACTTC. Residues: CASSVQGEETQYF.

The rearrangement uses TRBV29-1 and TRBJ2-7; D might be TRBD1 (5 bases). The CDR3 is made up of 12 amino acids. Trimming cost V 2 bases and J 8 bases, with 13 bases left between them. Germline CDR1 reads SQVTM; CDR2 reads ANQGSEA. The CDR3 region is CSVEHNKGKQYF. The CDR3, as DNA: TGCAGCGTTGAACACAACAAGGGGAAGCAGTACTTC.

The chain links TRBV4-1 to TRBJ2-2; possibly TRBD2 for D (7 bases). The CDR3 is 16 residues long. Trimming took 1 base from V and 3 from J, leaving 12 bases between them. Germline assignment: CDR1 MGHRA and CDR2 YSYEKL. CDR3 amino acids: CASSQGRGRDTGELFF. Here the CDR3 DNA reads TGCGCCAGCAGCCAAGGGCGGGGGCGGGACACCGGGGAGCTGTTTTTT.

CDR3 protein: CASSFIAGVGTDTQYF. The CDR3 DNA reads as TGTGCCAGCAGCTTCATAGCGGGAGTGGGCACAGATACGCAGTATTTT. The rearrangement links TRBV5-6 to TRBJ2-3, with 9 bases lining up with TRBD2. Germline V gene data show CDR1 as SGHDT and CDR2 as YYEEEE. There are 16 residues in the CDR3. The V gene end was trimmed by 2 bases and the J gene end by 1 base; junction bases not matched to a gene: 5.